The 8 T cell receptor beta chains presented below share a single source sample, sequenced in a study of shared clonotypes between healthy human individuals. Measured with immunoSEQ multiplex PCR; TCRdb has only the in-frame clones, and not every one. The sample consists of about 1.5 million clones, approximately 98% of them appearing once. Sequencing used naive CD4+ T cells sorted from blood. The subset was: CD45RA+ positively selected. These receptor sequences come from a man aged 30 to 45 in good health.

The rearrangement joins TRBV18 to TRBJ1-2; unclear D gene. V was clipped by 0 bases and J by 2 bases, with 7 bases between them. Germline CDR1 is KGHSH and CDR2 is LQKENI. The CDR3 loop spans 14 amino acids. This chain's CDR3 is CASSPPSENYGYTF. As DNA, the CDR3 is TGTGCCAGCTCACCACCGTCAGAGAACTATGGCTACACCTTC.

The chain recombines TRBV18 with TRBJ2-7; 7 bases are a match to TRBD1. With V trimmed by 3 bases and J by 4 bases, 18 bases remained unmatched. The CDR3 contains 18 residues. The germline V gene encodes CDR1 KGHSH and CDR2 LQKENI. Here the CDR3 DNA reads TGTGCCAGCTCACCTAGACAGGGTGCACAAGAATACCCTTACGAGCAGTACTTC. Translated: CASSPRQGAQEYPYEQYF.

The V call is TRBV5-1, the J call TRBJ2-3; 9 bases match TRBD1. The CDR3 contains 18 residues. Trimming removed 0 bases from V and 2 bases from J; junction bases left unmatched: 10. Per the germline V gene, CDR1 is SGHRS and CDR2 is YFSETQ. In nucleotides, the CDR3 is TGCGCCAGCAGCTTGGCCCACCGGGACAGGGTTTCCACAGATACGCAGTATTTT. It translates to CASSLAHRDRVSTDTQYF.

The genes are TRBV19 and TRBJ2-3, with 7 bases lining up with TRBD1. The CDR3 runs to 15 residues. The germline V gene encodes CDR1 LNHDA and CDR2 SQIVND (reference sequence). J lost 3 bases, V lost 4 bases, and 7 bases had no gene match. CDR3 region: CASSKAGGWTDTQYF. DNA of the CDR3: TGTGCCAGTAGTAAGGCAGGGGGTTGGACAGATACGCAGTATTTT. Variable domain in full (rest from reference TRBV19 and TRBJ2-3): DGGITQSPKYLFRKEGQNVTLSCEQNLNHDAMYWYRQDPGQGLRLIYYSQIVNDFQKGDIAEGYSVSREKKESFPLTVTSAQKNPTAFYLCASSKAGGWTDTQYFGPGTRLTVL.

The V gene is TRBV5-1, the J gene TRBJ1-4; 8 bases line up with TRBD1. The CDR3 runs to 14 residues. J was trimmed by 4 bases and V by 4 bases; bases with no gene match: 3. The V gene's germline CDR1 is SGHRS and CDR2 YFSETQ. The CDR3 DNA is TGCGCCAGCAGCGCCGACAGGGGTAATGAAAAACTGTTTTTT. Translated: CASSADRGNEKLFF.

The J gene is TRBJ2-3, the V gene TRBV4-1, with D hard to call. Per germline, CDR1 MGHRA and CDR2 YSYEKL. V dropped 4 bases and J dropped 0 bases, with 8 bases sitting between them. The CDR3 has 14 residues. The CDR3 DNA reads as TGCGCCAGCAGCCCCCGGCCTAGCACAGATACGCAGTATTTT. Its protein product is CASSPRPSTDTQYF.

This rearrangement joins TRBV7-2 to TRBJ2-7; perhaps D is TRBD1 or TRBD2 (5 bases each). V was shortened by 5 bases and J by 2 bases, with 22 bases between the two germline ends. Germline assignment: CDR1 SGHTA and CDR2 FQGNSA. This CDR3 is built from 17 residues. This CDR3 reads CASSRGVLGPTAYEQYF. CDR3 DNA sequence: TGTGCCAGCAGCCGAGGGGTTTTAGGACCGACAGCCTACGAGCAGTACTTC.

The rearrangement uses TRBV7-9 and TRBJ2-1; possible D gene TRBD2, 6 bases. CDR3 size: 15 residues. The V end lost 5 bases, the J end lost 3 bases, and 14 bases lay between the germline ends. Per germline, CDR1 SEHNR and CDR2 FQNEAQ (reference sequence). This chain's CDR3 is CASSDAGRVYNEQFF. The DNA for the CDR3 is TGTGCCAGCAGCGATGCCGGGAGAGTCTACAATGAGCAGTTCTTC.